This T cell receptor beta chain was retrieved from a study of identical twins. This CDR3 is 16 amino acids long. Trimming cost V 5 bases and J 0 bases, with 16 bases left between them. Per germline, CDR1 SSHAT and CDR2 FNYEAQ (reference sequence). TCRdb reanalysed the 5' RACE reads using MiXCR and keeps one entry per CDR3 protein. Of hundreds of thousands of distinct CDR3 sequences listed, about 8.9% are singletons. This clonotype has more than one count but fewer than ten. These records were also assigned to another study, of yellow fever vaccine responses in identical twins.

Sequences were obtained from memory (CD45RO+) T cells sorted from blood. The TCR comes from a woman aged 18 to 35 in good health. V is TRBV7-7 and J is TRBJ1-1; weak D call: TRBD1 (6 bases). As DNA, the CDR3 is TGTGCCAGCAGCCCCTACTTGGGGACAATGAACACTGAAGCTTTCTTT. This encodes CASSPYLGTMNTEAFF.